Following are 14 T cell receptor beta chains from one sample sequenced in a study of CXCR3-negative and CXCR3-positive naive CD8 T cells. Whole-study results and caveats: Hydrophobicity was higher for TRB CDR3s found in CXCR3-positive naive cells than in CXCR3-negative naive cells.

Carrying UMI labels, the TRB cDNA libraries were prepared through 5' RACE. Each CDR3 protein gets one entry in TCRdb, which reprocessed the 5' RACE reads and gives no DNA. Found here are about 50,000 distinct CDR3 sequences; the top ten clones hold roughly 0.6%. Their target antigens are unknown. Sequences were obtained from naive CXCR3+ CD8+ T cells from blood. The sample's subset: CD45RO-CCR7+CD27+CD95- naive CD8+ T cells expressing CXCR3 (TNR3+). These receptors originate from a human donor in good health. Some clones in this sample may be carry-over from other donors' samples.

The chain links TRBV7-8 to TRBJ2-2; TCRdb designates TRBD2, a call that cannot be tested without DNA. This CDR3 spans 16 amino acids. CDR1 SGHVS and CDR2 FQNEAQ come from the germline V gene. This CDR3 is CASSLLWTSGTGELFF.

The chain joins TRBV12-3 or TRBV12-4 to TRBJ1-1. The CDR3 spans 14 residues. The CDR3 here is CASSPSQEDTEAFF.

The CDR3 is CATRGDYLATGELFF. The rearrangement uses TRBV7-3 and TRBJ2-2; TCRdb's D call, TRBD2, is unchecked because there is no DNA. In germline, CDR1 is SGHTA, CDR2 FQGTGA. This CDR3 is built from 15 residues.

The CDR3 protein is CASSFRGLNIQYF. The V call is TRBV28, the J call TRBJ2-4; without DNA, the TCRdb call of TRBD1 cannot be checked. Germline V gene sequence: CDR1 MDHEN, CDR2 SYDVKM. The CDR3 has 13 residues.

The chain combines TRBV13 with TRBJ2-3; the TCRdb call, TRBD1, lacks DNA for checking. The CDR3 extends over 16 amino acids. Germline values: CDR1 PRHDT, CDR2 FYEKMQ (reference sequence). The CDR3 here is CASSSGAGRPTDTQYF.

The chain couples TRBV7-7 to TRBJ2-1; with no DNA, the TCRdb D assignment of TRBD1 cannot be verified. CDR1 and CDR2 from the germline V gene are SSHAT and FNYEAQ (reference sequence). The CDR3 has 15 amino acids. This CDR3 reads CASSAGTGGYNEQFF.

The chain is built from TRBV20-1 and TRBJ2-7; TCRdb names TRBD1, which stays unverified in the absence of DNA. The germline CDR1 and CDR2 sequences are DFQATT and SNEGSKA (reference sequence). CDR3 length equals 16 residues. CDR3 protein: CSAFPPDREIDNEQYF.

The chain links TRBV6-5 to TRBJ2-5. The CDR3 runs to 13 residues. Germline assignment: CDR1 MNHEY and CDR2 SVGAGI. CDR3 region: CASSYRQLETQYF.

The chain joins TRBV5-5 to TRBJ2-7; TCRdb's D gene call, TRBD1, goes unchecked for lack of DNA. Germline values: CDR1 SGHKS, CDR2 YYEKEE (reference sequence). The CDR3 extends over 17 amino acids. The CDR3 loop is CASSSLAWGSRAGEQYF.

The chain joins TRBV6-6 to TRBJ2-3. The length of the CDR3 is 13 residues. Germline lookup yields CDR1 MNHNY and CDR2 SVGAGI (reference sequence). CDR3 region: CASSFGRVDTQYF.

The J gene is TRBJ2-2, the V gene TRBV4-3. This CDR3 has 14 residues. The germline CDR1 and CDR2 sequences are LGHNA and YSLEER. The chain's CDR3 is CASRDGINTGELFF.

The rearrangement links TRBV4-3 to TRBJ1-2. The CDR3 consists of 13 residues. Germline assignment: CDR1 LGHNA and CDR2 YSLEER. CDR3 in amino acids: CASSQDRGDGYTF.

The rearrangement uses TRBV4-3 and TRBJ2-7; TCRdb's assignment of TRBD2 cannot be checked, as there is no DNA. CDR1 and CDR2 from the germline V gene are LGHNA and YSLEER. The CDR3 spans 16 residues. CDR3: CASSQEGDSSSYEQYF.

The chain couples TRBV29-1 to TRBJ1-4. The CDR3 length is 16 residues. Per the germline V gene, CDR1 is SQVTM and CDR2 is ANQGSEA. This CDR3 is CSAFIGPAVPNEKLFF.